Sequencing of this TCR beta chain was carried out in a study of blood T cell repertoires in COVID-19. Across the whole study: The United States, Italy and Spain supplied acute and convalescent COVID-19 samples. Sample material is recorded as cDNA or gDNA derived from T cells, B-cell-depleted T cells, or PBMCs.

Original processing methods: Using reference gene primer amplification, nucleated cell counts were estimated. This table comes from immunoSEQ multiplex PCR, and its TCRdb copy is limited to in-frame clones, with some not included. That table supplies the V and J calls and clone size; D and trimming were determined from the DNA. The sample carries some 160,000 clones, approximately 80% recorded once. This sequence originates from a human donor in a cohort sampled during active COVID-19. The sequenced material came from peripheral blood.

CDR3 sequence reads: CASSQESTVGNQPQHF. In DNA form, the CDR3 reads TGCGCCAGCAGCCAAGAATCCACGGTCGGCAATCAGCCCCAGCATTTT. The V gene is TRBV4-1, the J gene TRBJ1-5; D not certain. Trimming shortened V by 0 bases and J by 2 bases, and 11 bases separated the two germline ends. The CDR3 has 16 amino acids. CDR1 is MGHRA, CDR2 YSYEKL, per germline.